This record concerns one T cell receptor beta chain sequence. These data are taken from a study of blood T cell repertoires in COVID-19. Assay: immunoSEQ multiplex PCR; the TCRdb copy retains only in-frame clones and omits some. Of some 110,000 clones listed, approximately 88% are singletons. This clonotype was obtained from a man in his 60s with acute or convalescent COVID-19. The sequenced sample was peripheral blood.

CDR3 residues: CASSWTSGSSWFF. CDR3 in DNA: TGCGCCAGCAGTTGGACTAGCGGGAGTAGTTGGTTCTTC. The rearrangement joins TRBV10-2 to TRBJ2-1, with TRBD2 matching over 13 bases. V dropped 5 bases and J dropped 15; count of bases not matched to a gene: 7. There are 13 residues in the CDR3. Germline CDR1 WSHSY, CDR2 SAAADI.